This T cell receptor (beta chain) was recorded in a study of response to subunit inactivated influenza vaccine. A single record per CDR3 protein comes from TCRdb applying MiXCR to the RT-PCR reads. The sample contains around 710,000 distinct CDR3 sequences, roughly 14% of which appear only once. This clonotype was detected only a few times. The CDR3 totals 17 residues. CDR1 and CDR2 from the germline V gene are SGHKS and YYEKEE (reference sequence). After removal of 0 bases from V and 0 bases from J, the junction contained 6 bases not matched to a gene. The receptor was isolated from a man between 45 and 60 years old who received an inactivated influenza vaccine. The sample consisted of PBMCs from blood, taken 14 to 15 days before vaccination. The J gene is TRBJ2-1, the V gene TRBV5-5, with TRBD2 identical over 7 bases. DNA of the CDR3: TGTGCCAGCAGCTTGGATCGCGGGGGAAGCTCCTACAATGAGCAGTTCTTC. It encodes CASSLDRGGSSYNEQFF.